The entry that follows covers one T cell receptor beta chain sequence. The sample comes from a study of blood T cell repertoires in COVID-19. Original processing methods: For nucleated cells, counts were estimated from reference gene primer amplification. This table comes from immunoSEQ multiplex PCR, and its TCRdb copy is limited to in-frame clones, with some not included. V, J and clone size were drawn from that table, and D and trimming were deduced from the DNA. The sample lists over 110,000 clones; about nine tenths were seen once. Germline V gene data show CDR1 as SGHTA and CDR2 as FQGTGA. The CDR3 consists of 14 residues. The trim removed 5 bases at V and 6 bases at J, leaving 5 bases unmatched.

The sequencing sample was made of peripheral blood. This TCR derives from a human donor in a cohort sampled during active COVID-19. The J gene is TRBJ2-1, the V gene TRBV7-3; 9 nucleotides match TRBD2. The CDR3 loop is CASSPTTSGNEQFF. The CDR3 coding sequence is TGTGCCAGCAGCCCCACGACTAGCGGCAATGAGCAGTTCTTC.